This T cell receptor (beta chain) stems from a study of identical twins. MiXCR, applied by TCRdb to the 5' RACE reads, yields one record per CDR3 protein. The table has some 250,000 distinct CDR3 sequences, around 6.5% seen once. This CDR3 has 16 residues. V shed 0 bases and J shed 9 bases, with 21 bases lying between them. CDR1 and CDR2 (germline): ENHRY, SYGVKD. This clonotype turned up a few times. These data were likewise used in another study, on T cells expressing NK-cell markers.

The clonotype comes from a woman younger than 30 in good health. Sequenced material: CD8+ T cells sorted from blood. This chain links TRBV10-3 with TRBJ2-7; D is unclear. The CDR3 is CAISESSSATPPVQYF. The CDR3 nucleotides read TGTGCCATCAGTGAGTCGAGCTCCGCCACCCCCCCCGTGCAGTACTTC.